These 6 T cell receptor beta chains originate from one sample sequenced in a study of post-analysis software for immune sequencing data (dated by TCRdb to between 2014 and 2016). Library method: PCR. Instrument used: Illumina HiSeq 2500. To reduce PCR and sequencing biases, unique molecular identifiers were incorporated into the TCR beta cDNA libraries. The public reads were reanalyzed by TCRdb: fastp trimming at Q25, MiXCR alignment, in-frame beta chains only. Entries that share a CDR3 protein sequence are merged under the most common genes and DNA. A total of approximately 460,000 distinct CDR3 sequences appear in this sample, 45% of them only once. Of the sample, around an eighth is held by the ten largest clones. Their recognized antigens are unknown. Summary of the overall study and its limitations: Roughly 5 TRBV segments, including TRBV5-6, TRBV5-1 and TRBV20-1, were significantly more frequent in patients than controls.

The sample taken for sequencing was blood. Receptors originate from a girl aged 10-17 years with multiple sclerosis.

This clonotype was found once. The chain is built from TRBV9 and TRBJ2-3; TRBD1 aligns across 10 bases. V lost 4 bases, J lost 1 base, and 9 bases stayed unmatched. Per the germline V gene, CDR1 is SGDLS and CDR2 is YYNGEE. The CDR3 has 17 residues. CDR3 DNA sequence: TGTGCCAGCAGCTCCCGCCCGGACAGGGGGGGCACAGATACGCAGTATTTT. Protein: CASSSRPDRGGTDTQYF.

The sample holds one count of this clonotype. J is TRBJ2-7 and V is TRBV29-1; D may be TRBD2 (5 bases). The CDR3 contains 12 residues. Trimming stripped 5 bases from V and 0 bases from J, with 8 bases between. Germline V gene lookup returns CDR1 SQVTM and CDR2 ANQGSEA. Written as DNA, the CDR3 is TGCAGCGTTAGGACTGACTCCTACGAGCAGTACTTC. Translating it yields CSVRTDSYEQYF.

V gene TRBV29-1 combines with J gene TRBJ2-7, with 14 nucleotides matching TRBD2. There are 14 residues in the CDR3. Trimming removed 6 bases from V and 7 bases from J; junction bases left unmatched: 8. Germline V gives CDR1 SQVTM, CDR2 ANQGSEA. DNA for the CDR3: TGCAGCGTGCAAGGACTAGCGGGAGGATATGAGCAGTACTTC. It codes for CSVQGLAGGYEQYF.

The gene calls are TRBV5-1 and TRBJ2-7; D gene ambiguous. Germline CDR1 SGHRS, CDR2 YFSETQ. Deletions cut 1 base from V and 3 bases from J, with 11 bases between. This CDR3 has 14 residues. This chain's CDR3 is CASSLPGAHYEQYF. DNA of the CDR3: TGCGCCAGCAGCTTGCCAGGAGCCCACTACGAGCAGTACTTC.

The chain joins TRBV5-1 to TRBJ2-5; 9 nucleotides line up with TRBD1. The V segment lost 8 bases and the J segment 0 bases; nucleotides outside the gene matches: 8. The length of the CDR3 is 15 residues. CDR1 and CDR2 (germline): SGHRS, YFSETQ. CDR3 nucleotides: TGCGCCAGTTTGTTCGGGGACAGGGACCAAGAGACCCAGTACTTC. Translating gives CASLFGDRDQETQYF.

The chain joins TRBV9 to TRBJ1-2, with unresolved D. This CDR3 is built from 14 residues. Trimming removed 0 bases from V and 2 bases from J, with 8 bases in between. The germline CDR1 and CDR2 sequences are SGDLS and YYNGEE. The CDR3, as DNA: TGTGCCAGCAGCGTAGAGCCCGACAACTATGGCTACACCTTC. This encodes CASSVEPDNYGYTF.